The entry below gives a single TCR beta chain sequence along with its context. Its cognate antigen is unknown. CDR1 SGHRS and CDR2 YFSETQ come from the germline V gene. Trimming removed 0 bases from V and 7 bases from J; junction bases left unmatched: 12. The length of the CDR3 is 18 residues. PCR employed 60 Vbeta and 13 Jbeta primers. Clones were sequenced by immunoSEQ multiplex PCR, and TCRdb holds only the in-frame ones, with some missing. The table has around 130,000 clones, 81% seen once. The data belong to a study of cytomegalovirus exposure and HLA in healthy donors. Notes on the study in general: Associated with cytomegalovirus, according to the listing, were around 170 TCR beta chains.

This chain links TRBV5-1 with TRBJ2-1; 11 bases align to TRBD2. The material sequenced was PBMCs. The receptor comes from a woman in her 40s in good health and CMV-seronegative. The CDR3, as DNA: TGCGCCAGCAGCTTGGACCGGGTAGCGGGGGGGCCGACGAATGAGCAGTTCTTC. As protein: CASSLDRVAGGPTNEQFF.